One and the same sample provided the 5 T cell receptor beta chains below, sequenced in a study of cytomegalovirus exposure and HLA in healthy donors. Assay: immunoSEQ multiplex PCR; the TCRdb copy retains only in-frame clones and omits some. The sample lists 55,000 to 70,000 clones; just under 95% were seen once. The sequencing input was PBMCs. The receptors here all came from a man aged 18 to 30 in good health and CMV-seronegative.

The rearrangement uses TRBV14 and TRBJ2-7; 7 bases line up with TRBD1. The trim removed 5 bases at V and 2 bases at J, leaving 3 bases unmatched. The CDR3 spans 13 residues. Germline V gives CDR1 SGHDN, CDR2 FVKESK. The CDR3: CASSFGTAYEQYF. The CDR3 bases are TGTGCCAGCAGCTTCGGGACAGCCTACGAGCAGTACTTC.

The chain couples TRBV6-5 to TRBJ1-1, with D maybe TRBD1 (5 bases). V was pared by 6 bases and J by 4 bases, with 12 bases between. CDR3 length equals 13 residues. Germline loops: CDR1 MNHEY, CDR2 SVGAGI. This chain's CDR3 is CASSLTGGTEAFF. CDR3 nucleotides: TGTGCCAGCAGCCTAACCGGGGGCACTGAAGCTTTCTTT.

The rearrangement links TRBV27 to TRBJ1-2; D not certain. This CDR3 spans 16 amino acids. V dropped 0 bases and J dropped 6 bases, with 17 bases sitting between them. Germline V gene data show CDR1 as MNHEY and CDR2 as SMNVEV (reference sequence). The CDR3 coding sequence is TGTGCCAGCAGTTTATCCCCCGCGGGCAGTGGCGATGGCTACACCTTC. Its protein product is CASSLSPAGSGDGYTF.

The chain carries TRBV15 and TRBJ2-1; 10 nucleotides match TRBD1. This CDR3 contains 17 residues. CDR1 is LNHNV and CDR2 is YYDKDF in the germline V gene (reference sequence). After removal of 4 bases from V and 5 bases from J, the junction contained 11 bases not matched to a gene. The CDR3 loop reads CATSKHGRTGGNNEQFF. CDR3 sequence (DNA): TGTGCCACCAGCAAACACGGCCGGACAGGGGGGAACAATGAGCAGTTCTTC.

The chain links TRBV30 to TRBJ2-7; a possible D gene is TRBD1 (5 bases). Germline V gene data show CDR1 as GTSNPN and CDR2 as SVGIG (reference sequence). The CDR3 extends over 14 amino acids. The V and J ends lost 3 bases and 7 bases respectively, with 19 bases between them. CDR3 coding DNA: TGTGCCTGGAGCCCCCCCCCAGGGCCTCGGGAGCAGTACTTC. This gives the protein CAWSPPPGPREQYF.